This T cell receptor (beta chain) was sequenced for a study of shared clonotypes between healthy human individuals. The repertoire was sequenced with immunoSEQ multiplex PCR; TCRdb's copy has only in-frame clones and lacks some. The data show a few million clones, 90% to 95% seen once. The CDR3 has 14 amino acids. Germline V gives CDR1 MNHEY, CDR2 SVGAGI. Trimming removed 10 bases from V and 1 base from J, with 17 bases in between. J is TRBJ2-7 and V is TRBV6-5, with TRBD2 as a possible D gene (5 bases). The clonotype comes from a man aged 18 to 29 in good health. The sequenced sample was naive CD4+ T cells sorted from blood. Sample subset: CD45RA+ positively selected. CDR3 loop: CATGIDPASYEQYF. The CDR3 region has the DNA TGTGCCACGGGAATAGACCCCGCGTCCTACGAGCAGTACTTC.